These 22 T cell receptor beta chains share one sample of origin, sequenced in a study of beta chain features in type 1 diabetes. TCRB transcripts that were expressed got sequenced, as all of the isolated RNA had been reverse transcribed. Sequencing used immunoSEQ multiplex PCR; TCRdb keeps in-frame clones, though not all of them. The sample lists hundreds of thousands of clones; less than 20% were seen once. The sequenced sample consisted of naive CD4+ T cells from blood. These receptors were obtained from a young man in good health.

The V and J genes are TRBV5-6 and TRBJ1-4, with D maybe TRBD1 (6 bases). CDR1 SGHDT and CDR2 YYEEEE come from the germline V gene. The CDR3 spans 14 residues. The ends were cut back, 2 bases at V and 8 bases at J, with 13 bases in the middle. The DNA for the CDR3 is TGTGCCAGCAGCTTAGGACAGCTGAACGAAAAACTGTTTTTT. Amino acid sequence: CASSLGQLNEKLFF. Full variable domain (missing parts from reference TRBV5-6 and TRBJ1-4): DAGVTQSPTHLIKTRGQQVTLRCSPKSGHDTVSWYQQALGQGPQFIFQYYEEEERQRGNFPDRFSGHQFPNYSSELNVNALLLGDSALYLCASSLGQLNEKLFFGSGTQLSVL.

The chain links TRBV28 to TRBJ2-7, with 8 bases fitting TRBD1. The germline CDR1 and CDR2 sequences are MDHEN and SYDVKM. The V segment lost 6 bases and the J segment 1 base; nucleotides outside the gene matches: 5. The CDR3 sequence is 14 residues long. The CDR3: CASRLTGASYEQYF. CDR3 DNA sequence: TGTGCCAGCAGATTGACAGGGGCTTCCTACGAGCAGTACTTC.

The V call is TRBV7-8, the J call TRBJ1-2, with D perhaps TRBD1 (5 bases). Per the germline V gene, CDR1 is SGHVS and CDR2 is FQNEAQ. The CDR3 extends over 13 amino acids. The germline V and J ends were trimmed by 3 bases and 5 bases, with 10 bases remaining between them. CDR3 in amino acids: CASSFGTTYGYTF. The CDR3 bases are TGTGCCAGCAGCTTCGGGACGACTTATGGCTACACCTTC.

This clone has a handful of counts. V is TRBV9 and J is TRBJ2-3; D might be TRBD1 or TRBD2, each matching 5 bases. V was trimmed by 0 bases and J by 4 bases, leaving 9 bases between them. Germline assignment: CDR1 SGDLS and CDR2 YYNGEE. The CDR3 loop spans 14 amino acids. DNA of the CDR3: TGTGCCAGCAGCGTAGGAGGGGTGGCAGATACGCAGTATTTT. The encoded protein is CASSVGGVADTQYF.

This clone turned up a few times. The rearrangement uses TRBV4-3 and TRBJ1-6; the D is unclear. This CDR3 is built from 15 residues. V was pared by 0 bases and J by 10 bases, with 13 bases between. The germline CDR1 and CDR2 sequences are LGHNA and YSLEER. For the CDR3, the DNA is TGCGCCAGCAGCCAAGATGTTTTGGGGTTGTCACCCCTCCACTTT. Its translation is CASSQDVLGLSPLHF.

V usage is TRBV4-3 and J usage is TRBJ1-2; D is unclear. Per germline, CDR1 LGHNA and CDR2 YSLEER. CDR3 length: 15 residues. V was trimmed by 1 base and J by 4 bases, leaving 13 bases between them. In nucleotides, the CDR3 is TGCGCCAGCAGCCAAGTCCTGGGTTTCGGCTATGGCTACACCTTC. Translating it yields CASSQVLGFGYGYTF.

The V gene is TRBV7-3, the J gene TRBJ2-2, with a possible D match to TRBD1 (5 bases). This CDR3 has 15 residues. Between the trimmed V and J ends, which lost 2 bases and 5 bases, there was a span of 12 bases. Germline-derived CDR1 and CDR2 are SGHTA and FQGTGA. CDR3 sequence: CASSLGQGRTGELFF. The CDR3 DNA follows: TGTGCCAGCAGCTTAGGGCAGGGTCGAACCGGGGAGCTGTTTTTT.

The rearrangement uses TRBV30 and TRBJ2-3; a weak D match, TRBD1 (6 bases). V lost 5 bases to trimming and J lost 5 bases, with 11 bases between them. This CDR3 contains 12 residues. The germline CDR1 and CDR2 sequences are GTSNPN and SVGIG (reference sequence). The CDR3 region has the DNA TGTGCCTGGCACAGGGAAGGAGATACGCAGTATTTT. Encoded protein: CAWHREGDTQYF. Based on the CDR3 plus reference TRBV30 and TRBJ2-3, the full variable domain is SQTIHQWPATLVQPVGSPLSLECTVEGTSNPNLYWYRQAAGRGLQLLFYSVGIGQISSEVPQNLSASRPQDRQFILSSKKLLLSDSGFYLCAWHREGDTQYFGPGTRLTVL.

This chain links TRBV29-1 with TRBJ1-4; 8 bases map to TRBD1. The CDR3 is made up of 15 amino acids. Germline CDR1 and CDR2: SQVTM and ANQGSEA. V trimming: 6 bases; J trimming: 0 bases; junction bases outside the gene matches: 6. This CDR3 is CSVRTGSSTNEKLFF. CDR3 DNA sequence: TGCAGCGTACGGACAGGGTCCTCAACTAATGAAAAACTGTTTTTT.

This clone was seen a few times. The chain uses TRBV30 and TRBJ1-6; no clear D. Trimming took 2 bases from V and 6 from J, leaving 8 bases between them. The CDR3 has 13 amino acids. Germline lookup yields CDR1 GTSNPN and CDR2 SVGIG (reference sequence). Written as DNA, the CDR3 is TGTGCCTGGAGTCCGGGTCCTAATTCACCCCTCCACTTT. As protein: CAWSPGPNSPLHF. Using reference TRBV30 and TRBJ1-6 for the parts outside the CDR3, the full variable domain is SQTIHQWPATLVQPVGSPLSLECTVEGTSNPNLYWYRQAAGRGLQLLFYSVGIGQISSEVPQNLSASRPQDRQFILSSKKLLLSDSGFYLCAWSPGPNSPLHFGNGTRLTVT.

This clone has more than one count but fewer than ten. Additional DNA sequences in this sample encode the identical CDR3. The chain couples TRBV5-4 to TRBJ2-3, with 9 bases matching TRBD1. J lost 3 bases, V lost 0 bases, and 2 bases had no gene match. This CDR3 region has 15 residues. Germline CDR1 reads SGHNT; CDR2 reads YYREEE (reference sequence). Here the CDR3 DNA reads TGTGCCAGCAGCTTGGTCGGGACAGGGACAGATACGCAGTATTTT. It is translated as CASSLVGTGTDTQYF.

A few counts support this clone. The chain joins TRBV29-1 to TRBJ2-3; D is uncertain. This CDR3 spans 14 amino acids. The germline gives CDR1 SQVTM, CDR2 ANQGSEA. V lost 3 bases to trimming and J lost 2 bases, with 12 bases between them. The CDR3 nucleotides are TGCAGCGTTGACTCCGGACGGAACACAGATACGCAGTATTTT. Protein product: CSVDSGRNTDTQYF.

This rearrangement joins TRBV15 to TRBJ1-2; D may be TRBD1 (5 bases). Trimming stripped 1 base from V and 4 bases from J, with 16 bases between. This CDR3 has 16 amino acids. Germline assignment: CDR1 LNHNV and CDR2 YYDKDF (reference sequence). The CDR3 nucleotides are TGTGCCACCAGCAGAGGTTTGGACATTCAGGGCTATGGCTACACCTTC. This encodes CATSRGLDIQGYGYTF.

The gene calls are TRBV9 and TRBJ2-5; D is perhaps TRBD1 (6 bases). Trimming left V 3 bases short and J 3 bases short, with 15 bases between. CDR1 is SGDLS and CDR2 is YYNGEE in the germline V gene. The CDR3 runs 15 residues. In DNA, the CDR3 is TGTGCCAGCAGCGCCACAGGGAAGGTGAAAGAGACCCAGTACTTC. Its translation is CASSATGKVKETQYF.

This clone was recorded a few times. This chain uses TRBV4-3 with TRBJ1-1, with TRBD1 as a possible D gene (5 bases). V lost 5 bases to trimming and J lost 0 bases, with 16 bases between them. CDR3 length equals 16 residues. The germline gives CDR1 LGHNA, CDR2 YSLEER. CDR3 nucleotides: TGCGCCAGCAGCTTTCGAACCGGGGGTTTGAACACTGAAGCTTTCTTT. Protein: CASSFRTGGLNTEAFF.

This clone was detected only a few times. The chain couples TRBV2 to TRBJ2-7; D is possibly TRBD1 or TRBD2 (5 bases each). The CDR3 is made up of 12 amino acids. V lost 2 bases and J lost 11, with 13 bases in between. Germline V gene lookup returns CDR1 SNHLY and CDR2 FYNNEI. The CDR3 loop reads CASSESRAQEYF. In DNA form, the CDR3 reads TGTGCCAGCAGTGAATCGAGGGCACAGGAGTACTTC.

In its sample, this clone was seen a few times. The V and J genes are TRBV5-1 and TRBJ2-7; D unresolved. From germline, CDR1 is SGHRS and CDR2 YFSETQ. This CDR3 contains 12 residues. Trimming left V 3 bases short and J 0 bases short, with 4 bases between. CDR3 in amino acids: CASSSASYEQYF. CDR3 DNA sequence: TGCGCCAGCAGCTCGGCCTCCTACGAGCAGTACTTC.

The chain has TRBV10-3 and TRBJ1-6; 11 nucleotides line up with TRBD1. Trimming removed 1 base from V and 8 bases from J; junction bases left unmatched: 10. The length of the CDR3 is 18 residues. Germline assignment: CDR1 ENHRY and CDR2 SYGVKD. The CDR3 loop reads CAISELGTGGTSDSPLHF. CDR3 coding DNA: TGTGCCATCAGTGAGTTGGGGACAGGGGGGACTTCGGATTCACCCCTCCACTTT.

The rearrangement links TRBV7-2 to TRBJ1-4, with 7 bases fitting TRBD1. Germline values: CDR1 SGHTA, CDR2 FQGNSA. V shed 5 bases, J shed 8 bases, and the junction held 8 bases outside the gene matches. CDR3 length equals 14 residues. The CDR3 nucleotides read TGTGCCAGCAGCACCACAGGGGTAGGGGAAAAACTGTTTTTT. Translating it yields CASSTTGVGEKLFF.

The rearrangement joins TRBV5-8 to TRBJ2-3, with 12 bases fitting TRBD2. This CDR3 has 18 residues. The junction had 9 bases not matched to a gene; V was cut back by 3 bases and J by 1 base. The germline V gene has CDR1 SGHTS and CDR2 YDEGEE. The CDR3 DNA reads TGTGCCAGCAGCTCGCTGACTAGCGGGAGATCTGGCACAGATACGCAGTATTTT. Translating it yields CASSSLTSGRSGTDTQYF.

This clone was counted a few times. This chain uses TRBV9 with TRBJ2-1; 10 bases are shared with TRBD2. The CDR3 has 15 amino acids. Looked up from germline, CDR1 is SGDLS and CDR2 is YYNGEE. J was trimmed by 13 bases and V by 3 bases; bases with no gene match: 13. Written as DNA, the CDR3 is TGTGCCAGCAGCGAATTAGCGGGAGGCCAATCCCCACAGTTCTTC. This translates into CASSELAGGQSPQFF.

There are a few counts of this clone. V is TRBV11-2 and J is TRBJ2-2, with D possibly matching TRBD2 (5 bases). Germline CDR1 and CDR2: SGHAT and FQNNGV. The CDR3 is 18 amino acids. V was cut by 2 bases and J by 2 bases, with 18 bases left in between. The chain's CDR3 is CASSLLRGERANTGELFF. The DNA of the CDR3 is TGTGCCAGCAGCTTATTGCGCGGAGAGAGGGCCAACACCGGGGAGCTGTTTTTT.